The 23 T cell receptor beta chains in this list originate from one sample, sequenced in a study of read filtering for tumor transcriptome and immune sequencing. This library used roughly 400 ng RNA and molecular barcoded adaptors spanning alpha/delta and beta/gamma chains. TCRdb processed the reads anew with MiXCR; each CDR3 protein has one entry. The sample contains tens of thousands of distinct CDR3 sequences, roughly 21% of which appear only once. Sequenced sample: a population of CD138-negative cells sorted from bone marrow. Receptor source: a donor at least 40 years old with multiple myeloma.

This clonotype has only one observation. The rearrangement joins TRBV11-2 to TRBJ2-7; a possible D gene is TRBD1 (6 bases). Looked up from germline, CDR1 is SGHAT and CDR2 is FQNNGV. The ends were cut back, 5 bases at V and 9 bases at J, with 26 bases in the middle. The CDR3 consists of 16 residues. CDR3 loop: CASSTYRGGSPGTQYF. In nucleotides, the CDR3 is TGTGCCAGCAGCACCTACCGAGGGGGTAGTCCTGGTACGCAGTACTTC.

Comments on this clonotype: The junction departs from germline at one end; a sequencing error may be responsible. The gene calls are TRBV7-8 and TRBJ2-3; a weak D match, TRBD1 (6 bases). The CDR3 loop spans 14 amino acids. Germline loops: CDR1 SGHVS, CDR2 FQNEAQ. The CDR3 loop is CACSLDQGPRMQYF. CDR3 DNA sequence: TGTGCCTGCAGCCTAGACCAGGGGCCAAGGATGCAGTATTTT.

This clonotype was recorded at least ten times. V and J are TRBV19 and TRBJ2-1; D is undetermined. The germline V gene encodes CDR1 LNHDA and CDR2 SQIVND (reference sequence). The V and J ends lost 1 base and 0 bases respectively, with 7 bases between them. The CDR3 spans 15 residues. The CDR3 loop is CASSIGVSSYNEQFF. DNA of the CDR3: TGTGCCAGTAGTATAGGGGTAAGCTCCTACAATGAGCAGTTCTTC.

This rearrangement joins TRBV19 to TRBJ1-5, with 11 positions matching TRBD1. Germline assignment: CDR1 LNHDA and CDR2 SQIVND (reference sequence). Trimming took 9 bases from V and 5 from J; bases not matched to a gene: 6. The CDR3 consists of 14 residues. CDR3 amino acids: CASADRGRDQPQHF. CDR3 sequence (DNA): TGTGCCAGCGCGGACAGGGGGCGAGATCAGCCCCAGCATTTT. Using reference TRBV19 and TRBJ1-5 for the parts outside the CDR3, the full variable domain is DGGITQSPKYLFRKEGQNVTLSCEQNLNHDAMYWYRQDPGQGLRLIYYSQIVNDFQKGDIAEGYSVSREKKESFPLTVTSAQKNPTAFYLCASADRGRDQPQHFGDGTRLSIL.

In its sample, this clonotype was seen many times. The V and J genes are TRBV20-1 and TRBJ1-2; no clear D gene. Per the germline V gene, CDR1 is DFQATT and CDR2 is SNEGSKA (reference sequence). The CDR3 contains 14 residues. V was cut by 1 base and J by 2 bases, with 11 bases left in between. CDR3 DNA: TGCAGTGCTAGAGGTAGACCGACCAACTATGGCTACACCTTC. It is translated as CSARGRPTNYGYTF.

Many counts were recorded for this clonotype. The chain is built from TRBV5-1 and TRBJ2-7, with a weak D call TRBD2 (6 bases). The germline gives CDR1 SGHRS, CDR2 YFSETQ. The CDR3 sequence is 18 residues long. The germline V and J ends were trimmed by 4 bases and 2 bases, with 25 bases remaining between them. CDR3 bases: TGCGCCAGCAGCCCCGCGGCGGGGATTAGGGACTCCACCTACGAGCAGTACTTC. It encodes CASSPAAGIRDSTYEQYF.

This clonotype occurred many times. This chain uses TRBV27 with TRBJ2-4; 9 bases are a match to TRBD1. This CDR3 has 17 residues. Looked up from germline, CDR1 is MNHEY and CDR2 is SMNVEV (reference sequence). J lost 1 base, V lost 5 bases, and 9 bases had no gene match. The CDR3 reads CASSPGQGNRAKNIQYF. The CDR3 region has the DNA TGTGCCAGCAGTCCCGGACAGGGGAATAGGGCCAAAAACATTCAGTACTTC.

This chain's CDR3 is CASGYGSYEQYF. CDR3 bases: TGCGCCAGCGGATACGGATCCTACGAGCAGTACTTC. The chain carries TRBV5-1 and TRBJ2-7; D not certain. V was pared by 7 bases and J by 1 base, with 9 bases between. The V gene's germline CDR1 is SGHRS and CDR2 YFSETQ. The CDR3 spans 12 residues.

This clonotype was observed at least ten times. The chain couples TRBV4-2 to TRBJ2-1; a weak D match, TRBD2 (6 bases). Germline CDR1 reads LGHNA; CDR2 reads YNFKEQ. The ends were cut back, 4 bases at V and 0 bases at J, with 16 bases in the middle. The CDR3 is 17 residues long. CDR3: CASSLLSGASSYNEQFF. CDR3 nucleotides: TGTGCCAGCAGCCTCCTCTCGGGAGCGAGCTCCTACAATGAGCAGTTCTTC.

This clonotype was counted ten times or more. The chain combines TRBV15 with TRBJ2-1; 9 bases fit TRBD2. Germline V lookup: CDR1 LNHNV, CDR2 YYDKDF (reference sequence). V was pared by 6 bases and J by 5 bases, with 11 bases of the junction left unmatched. The CDR3 extends over 16 amino acids. The CDR3 sequence: CATRRRAGGLNNEQFF. CDR3 coding DNA: TGTGCCACCAGAAGAAGAGCGGGGGGTTTGAACAATGAGCAGTTCTTC.

This clonotype has a count of ten or more. The chain links TRBV11-3 to TRBJ2-2, with a possible D match to TRBD2 (6 bases). V lost 1 base and J lost 1, with 7 bases in between. The germline gives CDR1 SGHNT, CDR2 YENEEA. The CDR3 length is 15 residues. For the CDR3, the DNA is TGTGCCAGCAGCTTAGCAGCGGGGAACACCGGGGAGCTGTTTTTT. This translates into CASSLAAGNTGELFF.

There are many counts of this clonotype. The gene calls are TRBV5-1 and TRBJ2-5; 11 bases align to TRBD2. V lost 4 bases and J lost 5; bases outside the gene matches: 7. Germline CDR1 SGHRS, CDR2 YFSETQ. The CDR3 loop spans 15 amino acids. Written as DNA, the CDR3 is TGCGCCAGCAGCGCCGTAGCGGGGGGGCCGGAGACCCAGTACTTC. Residues: CASSAVAGGPETQYF.

This clonotype was recorded many times. The rearrangement links TRBV5-1 to TRBJ2-2; D not certain. This CDR3 contains 14 residues. V gave up 5 bases and J gave up 0 bases, with 8 bases separating them. Germline loops: CDR1 SGHRS, CDR2 YFSETQ. DNA of the CDR3: TGCGCCAGCAGAGCTGTACCGAACACCGGGGAGCTGTTTTTT. Encoded protein: CASRAVPNTGELFF. Full variable domain (missing parts from reference TRBV5-1 and TRBJ2-2): KAGVTQTPRYLIKTRGQQVTLSCSPISGHRSVSWYQQTPGQGLQFLFEYFSETQRNKGNFPGRFSGRQFSNSRSEMNVSTLELGDSALYLCASRAVPNTGELFFGEGSRLTVL.

This clonotype was counted many times. The chain has TRBV2 and TRBJ1-4, with D uncertain. The CDR3 has 14 residues. The V end was cut by 6 bases, the J end by 4 bases, with 12 bases between. CDR1 and CDR2 from the germline V gene are SNHLY and FYNNEI. The DNA for the CDR3 is TGTGCCAGCAGGGGTCGAGGTCTTAATGAAAAACTGTTTTTT. This gives the protein CASRGRGLNEKLFF.

The V gene is TRBV7-2, the J gene TRBJ1-5; D not certain. The CDR3 has 13 residues. V gave up 6 bases and J gave up 6 bases, with 12 bases separating them. The germline CDR1 and CDR2 sequences are SGHTA and FQGNSA. Here the CDR3 reads CASRGYGGQPQHF. The CDR3 region has the DNA TGTGCCAGCAGGGGATATGGAGGTCAGCCCCAGCATTTT.

This clonotype was found a few times. The V call is TRBV7-2, the J call TRBJ2-5; D may be TRBD1 (6 bases). Germline assignment: CDR1 SGHTA and CDR2 FQGNSA. Between the trimmed V and J ends, which lost 3 bases and 5 bases, there was a span of 13 bases. CDR3 length: 14 amino acids. Written as DNA, the CDR3 is TGTGCCAGCAGCTTGCAGGCGAGGGGGGAGACCCAGTACTTC. Protein product: CASSLQARGETQYF.

This clonotype was counted at least ten times. The V call is TRBV6-1, the J call TRBJ1-5; no firm D call. In germline, CDR1 is MNHNS, CDR2 SASEGT. The V gene lost 4 bases and the J gene lost 3 bases, with 10 bases spanning the gap. The CDR3 is 14 residues long. The CDR3 loop is CASSATGVNQPQHF. The DNA for the CDR3 is TGTGCCAGCAGTGCTACGGGAGTCAATCAGCCCCAGCATTTT.

The sample holds many counts of this clonotype. The V call is TRBV29-1, the J call TRBJ2-5, with D possibly being TRBD2 (7 bases). V was shortened by 3 bases and J by 7 bases, with 15 bases between the two germline ends. The germline CDR1 and CDR2 sequences are SQVTM and ANQGSEA. This CDR3 is built from 13 residues. The DNA for the CDR3 is TGCAGCGTTGACGAGGGGGGGCCATCGACCCAGTACTTC. Translating gives CSVDEGGPSTQYF.

The rearrangement links TRBV18 to TRBJ2-7, with D perhaps being TRBD1 or TRBD2 (5 bases each). With 3 bases removed from V and 4 bases from J, the gap between germline ends came to 13 bases. The CDR3 totals 14 residues. From germline, CDR1 is KGHSH and CDR2 LQKENI. The CDR3 DNA reads as TGTGCCAGCTCACCCGGGGCGACGGGATACGAGCAGTACTTC. Translating it yields CASSPGATGYEQYF.

This clonotype was found many times. The CDR3 DNA reads as TGTGCCACCAGGGAGGCCAACGTCCTGACTTTC. Translating it yields CATREANVLTF. This chain uses TRBV28 with TRBJ2-6, with a tentative D call TRBD1 (5 bases). Between the trimmed V and J ends, which lost 10 bases and 6 bases, there was a span of 7 bases. Germline V gives CDR1 MDHEN, CDR2 SYDVKM. CDR3 length: 11 residues. The complete variable domain, with remaining parts taken from reference TRBV28 and TRBJ2-6, reads DVKVTQSSRYLVKRTGEKVFLECVQDMDHENMFWYRQDPGLGLRLIYFSYDVKMKEKGDIPEGYSVSREKKERFSLILESASTNQTSMYLCATREANVLTFGAGSRLTVL.

This clonotype was observed at least ten times. The chain is built from TRBV4-1 and TRBJ1-1; 8 positions match TRBD1. Germline lookup yields CDR1 MGHRA and CDR2 YSYEKL. CDR3 length: 17 amino acids. V was clipped by 1 base and J by 1 base; unmatched bases: 8. The CDR3 loop is CASSQGRTGPGNTEAFF. The CDR3 coding sequence is TGCGCCAGCAGCCAAGGAAGGACAGGGCCGGGGAACACTGAAGCTTTCTTT.

As for this clonotype: A read error may explain this, as a much larger clone is one base away. The chain has TRBV5-1 and TRBJ2-2, with D unresolved. The germline gives CDR1 SGHRS, CDR2 YFSETQ. The CDR3 sequence is 13 residues long. Trimming shortened V by 1 base and J by 4 bases, and 5 bases separated the two germline ends. CDR3 nucleotides: TGCGCCAGCAGCTTGATCTCCACCGGGGAGCTGTTTTTT. Protein: CASSLISTGELFF.

There are many counts of this clonotype. V gene TRBV11-2 combines with J gene TRBJ2-3; D may be TRBD2 (5 bases). Trimming left V 5 bases short and J 7 bases short, with 10 bases between. The germline CDR1 and CDR2 sequences are SGHAT and FQNNGV. This CDR3 has 12 residues. The DNA of the CDR3 is TGTGCCAGCAGCACCCCCGGGAATACGCAGTATTTT. It yields the protein CASSTPGNTQYF.